The table lists the clone carrying this T cell receptor (beta chain) with many counts. The TCR library protocol was used to attach unique molecular identifiers. These identifiers were attached to individual cDNA molecules. TCRdb redid the calling of the 5' RACE reads with MiXCR, one entry per CDR3 protein. Here the sample spans tens of thousands of distinct CDR3 sequences, approximately 6.5% being singletons. These data originate in a study of early T cells in non-severe SARS-CoV-2 infection. This CDR3 is built from 14 residues. Deletions cut 7 bases from V and 5 bases from J, with 17 bases between. Germline V gene lookup returns CDR1 MNHEY and CDR2 SVGAGI.

Sequencing used whole blood, obtained at baseline. The V call is TRBV6-5, the J call TRBJ2-5, with no clear D. The receptor's source is an adult who was a healthcare worker with PCR-confirmed SARS-CoV-2 infection or an uninfected control (not recorded which). The DNA of the CDR3 is TGTGCCAGCAAATACTACCGTTCTGGGGAGACCCAGTACTTC. This gives the protein CASKYYRSGETQYF.